This T cell receptor (beta chain) was identified during a study of blood T cells in healthy people across ages. The study, taken as a whole, reports: There were more naive CD4+ cells and higher diversity in long-lived donors than in aged donors. With naive T cell percentage, TCR beta diversity showed a strong correlation.

Donors each provided 7.5 to 10 milliliters of peripheral blood. Only a few counts were recorded for this clonotype. Its antigen remains unknown. Trimming cost V 3 bases and J 3 bases, with 10 bases left between them. This CDR3 has 14 amino acids. The germline gives CDR1 PRHDT, CDR2 FYEKMQ (reference sequence). Together with a sample-barcoded 5' primer, a J-beta primer mix was included in a second PCR lasting roughly 6 to 12 cycles. Each of the samples gave a minimum of 2.5 million paired-end reads that contained CDR3. Using its own MiXCR run on the 5' RACE reads, TCRdb lists one record per CDR3 protein. The table records about 940,000 distinct CDR3 sequences, around 48% of them present only once.

The gene calls are TRBV13 and TRBJ2-3, with D possibly being TRBD1 (5 bases). The receptor was derived from a man aged 30 to 45 in good health. The sequenced material came from blood. The CDR3 DNA reads TGTGCCAGCAGCTTTGGCCCAGGGACAGATACGCAGTATTTT. As protein: CASSFGPGTDTQYF.